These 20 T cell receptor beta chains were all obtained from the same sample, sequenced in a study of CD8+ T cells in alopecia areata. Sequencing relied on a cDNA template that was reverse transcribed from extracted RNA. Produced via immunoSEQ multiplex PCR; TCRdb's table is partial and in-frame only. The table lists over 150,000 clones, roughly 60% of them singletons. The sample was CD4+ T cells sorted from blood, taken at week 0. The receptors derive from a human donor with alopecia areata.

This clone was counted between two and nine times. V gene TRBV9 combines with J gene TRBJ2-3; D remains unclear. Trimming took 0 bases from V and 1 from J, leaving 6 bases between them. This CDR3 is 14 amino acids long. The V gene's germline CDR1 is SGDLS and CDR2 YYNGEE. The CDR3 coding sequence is TGTGCCAGCAGCGTAGTTGCCCGCACAGATACGCAGTATTTT. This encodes CASSVVARTDTQYF.

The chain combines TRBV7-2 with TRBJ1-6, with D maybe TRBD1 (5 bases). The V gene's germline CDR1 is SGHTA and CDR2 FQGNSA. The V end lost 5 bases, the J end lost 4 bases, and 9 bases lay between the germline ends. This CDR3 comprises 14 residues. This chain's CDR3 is CASSRDSYNSPLHF. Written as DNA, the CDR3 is TGTGCCAGCAGCCGCGACAGTTATAATTCACCCCTCCACTTT.

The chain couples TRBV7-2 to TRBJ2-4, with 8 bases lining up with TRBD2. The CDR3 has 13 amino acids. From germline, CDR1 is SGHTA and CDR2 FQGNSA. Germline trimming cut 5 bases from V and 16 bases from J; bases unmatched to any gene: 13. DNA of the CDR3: TGTGCCAGCAGCCCCACTACCGGACTAGCACCTTACTTC. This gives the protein CASSPTTGLAPYF.

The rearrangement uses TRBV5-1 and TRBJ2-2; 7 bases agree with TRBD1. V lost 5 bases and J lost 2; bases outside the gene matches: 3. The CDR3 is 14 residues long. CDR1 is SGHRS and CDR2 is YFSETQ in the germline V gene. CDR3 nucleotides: TGCGCCAGCAGGAGGGACAGCAACACCGGGGAGCTGTTTTTT. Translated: CASRRDSNTGELFF.

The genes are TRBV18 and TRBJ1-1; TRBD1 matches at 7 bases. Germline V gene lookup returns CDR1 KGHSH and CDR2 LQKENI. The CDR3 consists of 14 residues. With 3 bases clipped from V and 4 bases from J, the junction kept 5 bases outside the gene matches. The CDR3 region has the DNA TGTGCCAGCTCACCCGGACAGGACGGCACTGAAGCTTTCTTT. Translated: CASSPGQDGTEAFF.

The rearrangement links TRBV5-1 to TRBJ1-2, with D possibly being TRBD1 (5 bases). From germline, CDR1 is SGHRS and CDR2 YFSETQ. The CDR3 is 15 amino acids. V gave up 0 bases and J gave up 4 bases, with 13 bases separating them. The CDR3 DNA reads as TGCGCCAGCAGCTTGGCCGGGGGAGAGGGCTATGGCTACACCTTC. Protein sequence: CASSLAGGEGYGYTF.

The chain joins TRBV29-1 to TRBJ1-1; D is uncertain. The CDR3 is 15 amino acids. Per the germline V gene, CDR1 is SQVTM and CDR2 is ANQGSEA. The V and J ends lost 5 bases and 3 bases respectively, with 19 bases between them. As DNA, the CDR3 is TGCAGCGTTAGGGTCGGCGGCGGAGAGGACACTGAAGCTTTCTTT. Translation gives CSVRVGGGEDTEAFF.

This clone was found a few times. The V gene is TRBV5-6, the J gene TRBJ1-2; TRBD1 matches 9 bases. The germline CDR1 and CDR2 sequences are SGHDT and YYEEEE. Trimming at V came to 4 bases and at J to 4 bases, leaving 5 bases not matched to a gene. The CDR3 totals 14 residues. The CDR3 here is CASSPGTGSYGYTF. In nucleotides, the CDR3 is TGTGCCAGCAGCCCCGGGACAGGGAGCTATGGCTACACCTTC.

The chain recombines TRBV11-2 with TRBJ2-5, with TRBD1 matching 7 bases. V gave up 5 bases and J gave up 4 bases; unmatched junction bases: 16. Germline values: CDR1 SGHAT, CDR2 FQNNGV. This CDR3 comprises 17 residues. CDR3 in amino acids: CASSHSSGRGSGETQYF. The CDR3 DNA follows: TGTGCCAGCAGCCACTCATCGGGCAGGGGGTCCGGAGAGACCCAGTACTTC.

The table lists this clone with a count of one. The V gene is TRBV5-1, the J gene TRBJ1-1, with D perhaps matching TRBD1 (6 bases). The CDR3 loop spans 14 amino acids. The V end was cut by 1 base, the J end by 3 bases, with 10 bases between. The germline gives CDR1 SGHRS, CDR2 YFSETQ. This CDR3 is CASSLQGIDTEAFF. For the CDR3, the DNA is TGCGCCAGCAGCTTGCAGGGGATCGACACTGAAGCTTTCTTT.

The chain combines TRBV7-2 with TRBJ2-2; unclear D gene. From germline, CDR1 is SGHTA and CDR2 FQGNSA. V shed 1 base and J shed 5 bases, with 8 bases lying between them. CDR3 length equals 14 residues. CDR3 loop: CASSLVPSTGELFF. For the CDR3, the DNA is TGTGCCAGCAGCTTAGTTCCGAGTACCGGGGAGCTGTTTTTT.

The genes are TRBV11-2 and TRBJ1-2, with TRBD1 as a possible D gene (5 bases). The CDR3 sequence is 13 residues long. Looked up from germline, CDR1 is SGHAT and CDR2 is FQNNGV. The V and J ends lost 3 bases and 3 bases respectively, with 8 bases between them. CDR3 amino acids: CASSLGTDYGYTF. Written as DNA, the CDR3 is TGTGCCAGCAGCTTGGGGACGGACTATGGCTACACCTTC.

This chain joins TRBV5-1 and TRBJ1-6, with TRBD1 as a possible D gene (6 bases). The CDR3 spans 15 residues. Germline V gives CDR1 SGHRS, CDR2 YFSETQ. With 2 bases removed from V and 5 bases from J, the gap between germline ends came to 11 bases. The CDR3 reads CASSLQGENNSPLHF. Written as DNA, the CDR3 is TGCGCCAGCAGCTTACAGGGCGAGAATAATTCACCCCTCCACTTT. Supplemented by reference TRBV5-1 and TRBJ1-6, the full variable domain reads KAGVTQTPRYLIKTRGQQVTLSCSPISGHRSVSWYQQTPGQGLQFLFEYFSETQRNKGNFPGRFSGRQFSNSRSEMNVSTLELGDSALYLCASSLQGENNSPLHFGNGTRLTVT.

The CDR3 spells CASSIESGAGANVLTF. CDR3 coding DNA: TGCGCCAGCAGCATAGAATCAGGGGCTGGGGCCAACGTCCTGACTTTC. The V gene is TRBV5-1, the J gene TRBJ2-6; possible D gene TRBD1, 6 bases. Trimming took 4 bases from V and 2 from J, leaving 13 bases between them. Germline CDR1 SGHRS, CDR2 YFSETQ. CDR3 size: 16 residues.

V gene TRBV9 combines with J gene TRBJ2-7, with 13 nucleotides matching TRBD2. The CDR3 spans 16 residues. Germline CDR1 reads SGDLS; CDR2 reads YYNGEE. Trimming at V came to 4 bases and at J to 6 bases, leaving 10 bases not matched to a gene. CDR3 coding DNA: TGTGCCAGCAGCTCACGACTAGCGGGGGGCCAGGTCGAGCAGTACTTC. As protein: CASSSRLAGGQVEQYF.

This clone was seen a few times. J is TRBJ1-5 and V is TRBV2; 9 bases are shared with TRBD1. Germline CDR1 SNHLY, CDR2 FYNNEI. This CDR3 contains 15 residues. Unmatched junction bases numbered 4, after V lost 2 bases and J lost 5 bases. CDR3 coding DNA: TGTGCCAGCAGTGAAATAAGGACAGGGGATCAGCCCCAGCATTTT. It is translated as CASSEIRTGDQPQHF.

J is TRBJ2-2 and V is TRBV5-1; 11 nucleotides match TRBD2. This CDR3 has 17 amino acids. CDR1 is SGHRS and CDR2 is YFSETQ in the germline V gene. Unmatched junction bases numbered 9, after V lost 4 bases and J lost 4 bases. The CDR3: CASSPGLAARSTGELFF. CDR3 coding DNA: TGCGCCAGCAGCCCGGGACTAGCGGCCCGGAGCACCGGGGAGCTGTTTTTT.

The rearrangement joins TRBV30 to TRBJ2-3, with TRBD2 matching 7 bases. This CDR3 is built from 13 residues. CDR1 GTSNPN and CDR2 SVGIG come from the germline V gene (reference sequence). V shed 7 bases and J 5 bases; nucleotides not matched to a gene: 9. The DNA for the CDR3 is TGTGCCTTGAGCGGGGCGGCATTAGATACGCAGTATTTT. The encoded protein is CALSGAALDTQYF.

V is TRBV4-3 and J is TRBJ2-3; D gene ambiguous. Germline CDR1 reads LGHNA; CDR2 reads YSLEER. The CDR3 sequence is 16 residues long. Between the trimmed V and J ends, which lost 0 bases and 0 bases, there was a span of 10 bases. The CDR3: CASSQEPGSSTDTQYF. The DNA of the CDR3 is TGCGCCAGCAGCCAAGAACCGGGCTCTAGCACAGATACGCAGTATTTT.

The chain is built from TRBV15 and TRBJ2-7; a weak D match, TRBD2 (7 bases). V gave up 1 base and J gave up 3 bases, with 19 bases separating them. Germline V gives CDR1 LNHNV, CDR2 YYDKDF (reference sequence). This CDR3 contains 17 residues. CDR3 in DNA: TGTGCCACCAGCAGAGGTGGGCGGGGGCTCACCCACTACGAGCAGTACTTC. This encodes CATSRGGRGLTHYEQYF.